One and the same sample provided the 10 T cell receptor beta chains below, sequenced in a study of early stage breast cancer tumors. TCRdb keeps only in-frame clones here, not all; method: immunoSEQ multiplex PCR. The repertoire holds roughly 9,900 clones, with 60% to 75% as singletons. The material sequenced was breast tumor tissue. The origin of the receptors is a person between 60 and 69 years old with breast cancer.

The V call is TRBV27, the J call TRBJ1-2; 7 nucleotides align to TRBD1. V lost 3 bases and J lost 4; bases outside the gene matches: 5. Germline V gene data show CDR1 as MNHEY and CDR2 as SMNVEV (reference sequence). The CDR3 consists of 14 residues. The CDR3 region is CASSFRQGGYGYTF. DNA of the CDR3: TGTGCCAGCAGTTTCCGACAGGGTGGCTATGGCTACACCTTC.

This clone has only a few counts. This chain links TRBV7-3 with TRBJ2-3, with D unresolved. There are 12 residues in the CDR3. Germline-derived CDR1 and CDR2 are SGHTA and FQGTGA. Trimming removed 1 base from V and 8 bases from J, with 7 bases in between. CDR3 nucleotides: TGTGCCAGCAGCTTAAAGTCTGGTACGCAGTATTTT. Protein product: CASSLKSGTQYF.

The chain couples TRBV28 to TRBJ1-5; no reliable D call. Germline V gene lookup returns CDR1 MDHEN and CDR2 SYDVKM. This CDR3 is 15 amino acids long. V shed 4 bases and J shed 0 bases, with 10 bases lying between them. The CDR3 protein is CASSSVSVSNQPQHF. The CDR3 region has the DNA TGTGCCAGCAGTTCCGTCAGTGTTAGCAATCAGCCCCAGCATTTT.

The genes are TRBV19 and TRBJ2-7; 8 bases align to TRBD2. The germline V gene has CDR1 LNHDA and CDR2 SQIVND (reference sequence). The length of the CDR3 is 13 residues. V was clipped by 5 bases and J by 4 bases; unmatched bases: 4. DNA for the CDR3: TGTGCCAGTAGTGCGACTAGCGTATACGAGCAGTACTTC. This sequence encodes CASSATSVYEQYF.

This clone appeared a few times. This rearrangement joins TRBV30 to TRBJ1-6; a weak D match, TRBD1 (5 bases). The V and J ends lost 3 bases and 7 bases respectively, with 22 bases between them. Germline CDR1 GTSNPN, CDR2 SVGIG (reference sequence). The CDR3 is made up of 17 amino acids. The CDR3 protein is CAWRMSVRDVRNSPLHF. The CDR3 DNA is TGTGCCTGGAGAATGTCCGTCAGGGACGTTAGAAATTCACCCCTCCACTTT.

This chain uses TRBV28 with TRBJ1-5; the D is unclear. Germline CDR1 MDHEN, CDR2 SYDVKM. V lost 7 bases to trimming and J lost 0 bases, with 13 bases between them. The CDR3 runs to 15 residues. The CDR3 nucleotides are TGTGCCAGCATAGGAGACACCGATAGCAATCAGCCCCAGCATTTT. This gives the protein CASIGDTDSNQPQHF.

V is TRBV19 and J is TRBJ1-4; tentative D call: TRBD1 (6 bases). The germline gives CDR1 LNHDA, CDR2 SQIVND (reference sequence). V lost 4 bases, J lost 7 bases, and 16 bases lay in between. CDR3 length: 15 residues. CDR3 amino acids: CASSKSTGWGEKLFF. CDR3 nucleotides: TGTGCCAGTAGTAAAAGCACAGGGTGGGGTGAAAAACTGTTTTTT.

V is TRBV18 and J is TRBJ2-7, with unresolved D. V shed 3 bases and J shed 0 bases, with 9 bases lying between them. Germline CDR1 KGHSH, CDR2 LQKENI. The CDR3 runs 14 residues. CDR3 residues: CASSPITVSYEQYF. DNA of the CDR3: TGTGCCAGCTCACCGATAACTGTCTCCTACGAGCAGTACTTC.

This clone was observed a few times. The CDR3 region is CATSRDRLEQFF. CDR3 nucleotides: TGTGCCACCAGCAGAGACAGATTAGAGCAGTTCTTC. The rearrangement joins TRBV15 to TRBJ2-1; D gene unclear. The V end was cut by 0 bases, the J end by 10 bases, with 7 bases between. The V gene's germline CDR1 is LNHNV and CDR2 YYDKDF (reference sequence). The CDR3 runs 12 residues.

The chain links TRBV30 to TRBJ2-3, with 7 positions matching TRBD2. Germline assignment: CDR1 GTSNPN and CDR2 SVGIG (reference sequence). Trimming removed 4 bases from V and 0 bases from J; junction bases left unmatched: 7. The CDR3 runs to 15 residues. CDR3 in DNA: TGTGCCTGGAACTTCGGGGGGATGAGCACAGATACGCAGTATTTT. Translated, it gives CAWNFGGMSTDTQYF.